This T cell receptor (beta chain) is from a study of cytomegalovirus exposure and HLA in healthy donors. PCR primers comprised 60 Vbeta and 13 Jbeta primers. The repertoire was sequenced with immunoSEQ multiplex PCR; TCRdb's copy has only in-frame clones and lacks some. The sample totals about 140,000 clones. This CDR3 contains 18 residues. J gave up 4 bases and V 3 bases, and 11 bases lay outside the gene matches. Looked up from germline, CDR1 is LGHNA and CDR2 is YSLEER. Sequencing was done on a sample of PBMCs. This chain joins TRBV4-3 and TRBJ2-3; 12 bases are a match to TRBD1. This receptor was taken from a middle-aged man in good health and CMV-seronegative. The chain's CDR3 is CASSQFPPGTGGADTQYF. The DNA of the CDR3 is TGCGCCAGCAGCCAGTTTCCCCCCGGGACAGGGGGCGCAGATACGCAGTATTTT.